This TCR beta chain was sequenced for a study of T cell repertoires in cytomegalovirus infection. About the study: Through public TCR beta signatures, both CMV infection and matching HLA type were indicated.

Study-level points and caveats: In two of eight donors, the top clonotype was HLA-C-restricted CMV-specific. The cumulative frequency of public TCR beta families distinguished individuals who carried CMV together with the relevant HLA.

A single record per CDR3 protein comes from TCRdb applying MiXCR to the reads. This repertoire shows 500,000 to 600,000 distinct CDR3 sequences, 16% found once; its top ten account for roughly a quarter. This clonotype was observed a few times. Its antigen is undetermined. The trim removed 9 bases at V and 5 bases at J, leaving 7 bases unmatched. This CDR3 contains 14 residues. The germline gives CDR1 KGHDR, CDR2 SFDVKD. What was sequenced was CD8+ T cells from PBMCs. The chain joins TRBV24-1 to TRBJ2-5, with TRBD2 matching 11 bases. This clonotype originated in a human donor in good health (CMV status not recorded). Some clones in this sample may be carry-over from other donors' samples. In DNA form, the CDR3 reads TGTGCCACCCAGGGACTAGCGGCTTCGGAGACCCAGTACTTC. It specifies CATQGLAASETQYF.